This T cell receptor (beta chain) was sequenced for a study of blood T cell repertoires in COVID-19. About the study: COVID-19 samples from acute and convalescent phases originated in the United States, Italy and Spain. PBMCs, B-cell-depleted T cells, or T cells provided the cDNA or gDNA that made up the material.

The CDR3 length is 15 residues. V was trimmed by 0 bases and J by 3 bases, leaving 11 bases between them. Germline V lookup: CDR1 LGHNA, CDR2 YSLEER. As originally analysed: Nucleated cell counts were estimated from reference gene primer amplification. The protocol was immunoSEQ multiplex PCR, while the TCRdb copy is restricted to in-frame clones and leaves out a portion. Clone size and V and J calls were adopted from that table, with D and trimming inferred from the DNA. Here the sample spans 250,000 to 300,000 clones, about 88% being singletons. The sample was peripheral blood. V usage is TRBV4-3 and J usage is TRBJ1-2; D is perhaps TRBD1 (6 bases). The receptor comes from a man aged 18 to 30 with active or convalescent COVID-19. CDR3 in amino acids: CASSQEYRVYYGYTF. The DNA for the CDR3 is TGCGCCAGCAGCCAAGAGTACAGGGTTTACTATGGCTACACCTTC.